What follows is one T cell receptor (beta chain) and its context. The CDR3 spans 15 residues. CDR1 is SGHNT, CDR2 YYREEE, per germline (reference sequence). Trimming took 6 bases from V and 7 from J; bases not matched to a gene: 11. Profiled with immunoSEQ multiplex PCR; TCRdb holds only in-frame clones, not every one. This table has 130,000 to 150,000 clones, 70% to 90% appearing once. This entry belongs to a study of blood T cell repertoires in COVID-19. The chain uses TRBV5-4 and TRBJ2-1; 9 nucleotides line up with TRBD2. This receptor was obtained from an older woman with COVID-19, enrolled during active disease. The source material was peripheral blood. Here the CDR3 DNA reads TGTGCCAGCACCCCGGGGACTAGCTACCCTAATGAGCAGTTCTTC. This encodes CASTPGTSYPNEQFF.